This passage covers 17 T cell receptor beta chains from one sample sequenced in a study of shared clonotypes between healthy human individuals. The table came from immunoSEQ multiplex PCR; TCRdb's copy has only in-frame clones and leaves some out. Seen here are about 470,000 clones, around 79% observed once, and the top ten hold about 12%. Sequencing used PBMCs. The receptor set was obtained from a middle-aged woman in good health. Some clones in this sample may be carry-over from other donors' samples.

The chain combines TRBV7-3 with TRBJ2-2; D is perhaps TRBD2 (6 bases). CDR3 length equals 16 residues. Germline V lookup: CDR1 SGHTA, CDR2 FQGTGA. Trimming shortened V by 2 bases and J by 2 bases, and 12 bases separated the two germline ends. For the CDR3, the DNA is TGTGCCAGCAGCTTACCTGGAGGGTCCAACACCGGGGAGCTGTTTTTT. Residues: CASSLPGGSNTGELFF.

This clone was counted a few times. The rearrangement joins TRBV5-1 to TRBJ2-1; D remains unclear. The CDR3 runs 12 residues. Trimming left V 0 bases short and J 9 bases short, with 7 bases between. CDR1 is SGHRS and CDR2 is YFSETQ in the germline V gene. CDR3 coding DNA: TGCGCCAGCAGCTTGGTGGGCCGTGAGCAGTTCTTC. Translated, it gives CASSLVGREQFF.

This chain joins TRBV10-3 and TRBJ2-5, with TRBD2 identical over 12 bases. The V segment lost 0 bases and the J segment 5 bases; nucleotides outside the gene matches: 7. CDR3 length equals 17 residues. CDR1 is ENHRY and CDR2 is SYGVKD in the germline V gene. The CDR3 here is CAISESSSGRARETQYF. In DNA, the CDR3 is TGTGCCATCAGTGAGTCGTCTAGCGGGAGGGCCCGGGAGACCCAGTACTTC.

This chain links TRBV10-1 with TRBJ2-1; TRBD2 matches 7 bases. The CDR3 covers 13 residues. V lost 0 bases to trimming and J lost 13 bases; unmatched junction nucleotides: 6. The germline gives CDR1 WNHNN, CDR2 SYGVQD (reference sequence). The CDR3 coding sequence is TGCGCCAGCAGTGAGTCGGGGACTATCTCACAGTTCTTC. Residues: CASSESGTISQFF.

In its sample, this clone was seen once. The CDR3 here is CASSPPFWDRDQGYTF. For the CDR3, the DNA is TGTGCCAGTAGTCCGCCTTTCTGGGACAGGGATCAAGGCTACACCTTC. The chain uses TRBV19 and TRBJ1-2, with 9 bases fitting TRBD1. CDR1 and CDR2 (germline): LNHDA, SQIVND (reference sequence). The V segment lost 5 bases and the J segment 8 bases; nucleotides outside the gene matches: 15. This CDR3 spans 16 amino acids. Looking up the rest from reference TRBV19 and TRBJ1-2 gives the full variable domain: DGGITQSPKYLFRKEGQNVTLSCEQNLNHDAMYWYRQDPGQGLRLIYYSQIVNDFQKGDIAEGYSVSREKKESFPLTVTSAQKNPTAFYLCASSPPFWDRDQGYTFGSGTRLTVV.

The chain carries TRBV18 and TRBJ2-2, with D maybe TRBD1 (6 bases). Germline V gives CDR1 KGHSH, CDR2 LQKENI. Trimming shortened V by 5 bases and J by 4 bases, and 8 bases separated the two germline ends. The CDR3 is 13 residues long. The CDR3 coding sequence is TGTGCCAGCTCATCAGGGGTCACCGGGGAGCTGTTTTTT. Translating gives CASSSGVTGELFF.

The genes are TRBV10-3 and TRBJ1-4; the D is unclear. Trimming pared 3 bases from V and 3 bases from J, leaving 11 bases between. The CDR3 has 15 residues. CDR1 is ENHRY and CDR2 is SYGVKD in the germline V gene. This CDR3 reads CAISEYRDSNEKLFF. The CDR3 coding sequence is TGTGCCATCAGTGAATACAGAGATTCTAATGAAAAACTGTTTTTT.

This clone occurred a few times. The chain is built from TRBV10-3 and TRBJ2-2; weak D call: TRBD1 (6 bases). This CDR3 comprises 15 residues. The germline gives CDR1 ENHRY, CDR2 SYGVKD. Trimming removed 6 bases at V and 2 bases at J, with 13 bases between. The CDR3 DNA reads TGTGCCATCAGACCGGGACAAGGAAACACCGGGGAGCTGTTTTTT. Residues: CAIRPGQGNTGELFF.

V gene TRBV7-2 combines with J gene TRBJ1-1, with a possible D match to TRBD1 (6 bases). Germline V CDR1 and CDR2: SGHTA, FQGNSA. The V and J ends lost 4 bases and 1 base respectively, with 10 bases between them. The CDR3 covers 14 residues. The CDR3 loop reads CASSSQQGNTEAFF. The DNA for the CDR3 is TGTGCCAGCAGCTCACAACAGGGGAACACTGAAGCTTTCTTT.

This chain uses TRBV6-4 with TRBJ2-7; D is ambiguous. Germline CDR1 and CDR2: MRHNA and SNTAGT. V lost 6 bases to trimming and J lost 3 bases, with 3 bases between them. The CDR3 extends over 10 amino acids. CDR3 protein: CASRFYEQYF. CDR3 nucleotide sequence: TGTGCCAGCAGATTCTACGAGCAGTACTTC.

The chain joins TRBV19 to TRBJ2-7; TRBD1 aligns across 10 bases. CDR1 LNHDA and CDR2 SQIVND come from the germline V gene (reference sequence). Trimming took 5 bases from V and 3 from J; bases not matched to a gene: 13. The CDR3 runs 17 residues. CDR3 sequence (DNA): TGTGCCAGTAGTCGTCATTTTCCAGGGACAGGGGTCTACGAGCAGTACTTC. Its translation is CASSRHFPGTGVYEQYF.

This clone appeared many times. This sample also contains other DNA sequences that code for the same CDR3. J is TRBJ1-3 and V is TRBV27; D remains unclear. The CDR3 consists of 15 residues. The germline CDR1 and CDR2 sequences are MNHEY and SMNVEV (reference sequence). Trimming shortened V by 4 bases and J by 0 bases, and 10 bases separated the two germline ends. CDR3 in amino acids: CASSSRRSSGNTIYF. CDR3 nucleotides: TGTGCCAGCAGTTCCCGCCGCTCCTCTGGAAACACCATATATTTT.

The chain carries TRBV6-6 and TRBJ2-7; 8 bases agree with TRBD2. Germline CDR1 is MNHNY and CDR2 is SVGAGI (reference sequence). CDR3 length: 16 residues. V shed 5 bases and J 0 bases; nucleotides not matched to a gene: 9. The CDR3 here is CASSGSGSGSSYEQYF. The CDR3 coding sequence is TGTGCCAGCAGTGGAAGCGGGAGTGGGAGCTCCTACGAGCAGTACTTC.

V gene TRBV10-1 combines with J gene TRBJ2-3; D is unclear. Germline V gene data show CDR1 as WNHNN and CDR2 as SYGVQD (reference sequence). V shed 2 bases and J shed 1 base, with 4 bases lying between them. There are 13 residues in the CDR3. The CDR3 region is CASSETGTDTQYF. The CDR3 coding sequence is TGCGCCAGCAGTGAGACGGGCACAGATACGCAGTATTTT.

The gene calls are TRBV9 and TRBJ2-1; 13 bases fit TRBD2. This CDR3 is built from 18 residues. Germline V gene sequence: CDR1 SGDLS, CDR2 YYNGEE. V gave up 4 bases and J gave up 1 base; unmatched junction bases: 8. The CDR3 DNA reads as TGTGCCAGCAGCCCAGGACTAGCGGGAGTCGAATCCTACAATGAGCAGTTCTTC. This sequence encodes CASSPGLAGVESYNEQFF.

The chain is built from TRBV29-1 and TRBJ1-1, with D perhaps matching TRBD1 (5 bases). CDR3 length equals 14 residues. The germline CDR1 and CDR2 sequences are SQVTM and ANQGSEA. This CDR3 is CTIQVGTANTEAFF. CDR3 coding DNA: TGCACCATTCAAGTCGGGACGGCGAACACTGAAGCTTTCTTT.

The CDR3 loop is CASSQEWTSGKHNEQFF. CDR3 in DNA: TGCGCCAGCAGCCAAGAGTGGACTAGCGGGAAACACAATGAGCAGTTCTTC. The chain is built from TRBV4-3 and TRBJ2-1; 12 bases are shared with TRBD2. From germline, CDR1 is LGHNA and CDR2 YSLEER. This CDR3 comprises 17 residues. The J segment lost 5 bases and the V segment lost 0 bases, leaving 5 bases of the junction unmatched.